One sample yielded the 12 T cell receptor beta chains listed below, sequenced in a study of Ad26.COV2.S vaccination and SARS-CoV-2 variants. Clones were read by immunoSEQ multiplex PCR, and TCRdb kept only the in-frame ones, dropping some. The sample records 150,000 to 200,000 clones, roughly 89% being singletons. Specimen: peripheral blood, collected after recovery from COVID-19. Source of these receptors: a human donor who had recovered from COVID-19.

The chain employs TRBV6-6 and TRBJ2-2; TRBD2 might be the D (5 bases). Germline V gives CDR1 MNHNY, CDR2 SVGAGI (reference sequence). The germline V and J ends were trimmed by 4 bases and 5 bases, with 17 bases remaining between them. The CDR3 contains 16 residues. The CDR3 spells CASSFHDYEGTGELFF. DNA for the CDR3: TGTGCCAGCAGTTTCCATGACTATGAGGGAACCGGGGAGCTGTTTTTT.

This clone was counted a single time. V and J are TRBV11-2 and TRBJ2-3; 9 bases fit TRBD2. The germline V gene has CDR1 SGHAT and CDR2 FQNNGV. There are 14 residues in the CDR3. V lost 8 bases to trimming and J lost 8 bases; unmatched junction nucleotides: 11. DNA of the CDR3: TGTGCCAGCTGGGGACTAGCACCTTATGGTACGCAGTATTTT. It is translated as CASWGLAPYGTQYF.

The V gene is TRBV11-3, the J gene TRBJ2-5; 7 nucleotides agree with TRBD2. J gave up 5 bases and V 4 bases, and 7 bases lay outside the gene matches. The CDR3 totals 14 residues. CDR1 SGHNT and CDR2 YENEEA come from the germline V gene. The CDR3 loop is CASSSNGGGETQYF. CDR3 sequence (DNA): TGTGCCAGCAGCTCAAATGGGGGAGGGGAGACCCAGTACTTC.

The chain recombines TRBV4-1 with TRBJ2-1; D may be TRBD1 or TRBD2 (5 bases each). This CDR3 spans 17 amino acids. Trimming shortened V by 1 base and J by 0 bases, and 13 bases separated the two germline ends. In germline, CDR1 is MGHRA, CDR2 YSYEKL. The CDR3 sequence is CASSQVDGTSSYNEQFF. DNA for the CDR3: TGCGCCAGCAGCCAAGTGGACGGGACGAGCTCCTACAATGAGCAGTTCTTC.

The rearrangement joins TRBV11-2 to TRBJ2-1; D is unclear. V lost 0 bases and J 3 bases, leaving 3 bases between the germline ends. Germline lookup yields CDR1 SGHAT and CDR2 FQNNGV. The CDR3 has 13 residues. The CDR3 here is CASSLEGYNEQFF. CDR3 nucleotides: TGTGCCAGCAGCTTAGAAGGCTACAATGAGCAGTTCTTC.

The chain recombines TRBV6-5 with TRBJ1-2; D may be TRBD1 (6 bases). Trimming shortened V by 2 bases and J by 4 bases, and 14 bases separated the two germline ends. Per the germline V gene, CDR1 is MNHEY and CDR2 is SVGAGI. The CDR3 contains 15 residues. CDR3 residues: CASSYSRDTSYGYTF. The CDR3 DNA reads as TGTGCCAGCAGTTACAGCAGGGACACCAGCTATGGCTACACCTTC.

This clone was counted only a few times. CDR3 sequence: CASTLTQNYGYTF. Here the CDR3 DNA reads TGTGCCAGCACGCTCACACAGAACTATGGCTACACCTTC. The chain is built from TRBV6-5 and TRBJ1-2; D gene unclear. The germline V gene encodes CDR1 MNHEY and CDR2 SVGAGI. The CDR3 covers 13 residues. Trimming removed 7 bases from V and 2 bases from J, with 11 bases in between.

V and J are TRBV6-6 and TRBJ1-1, with D possibly matching TRBD1 (5 bases). Germline assignment: CDR1 MNHNY and CDR2 SVGAGI (reference sequence). Trimming stripped 5 bases from V and 1 base from J, with 8 bases between. The CDR3 covers 13 residues. In DNA form, the CDR3 reads TGTGCCAGCAGTGCCCAGGGGAACACTGAAGCTTTCTTT. Its translation is CASSAQGNTEAFF.

V is TRBV3-1 (or the pseudogene TRBV3-2) and J is TRBJ1-3; no clear D gene. This CDR3 spans 15 amino acids. Germline V gene lookup returns CDR1 LGHDT and CDR2 YNNKEL (reference sequence). The V gene lost 1 base and the J gene lost 4 bases, with 11 bases spanning the gap. In DNA form, the CDR3 reads TGTGCCAGCAGCCAAGGAGGGTTGACCGGAAACACCATATATTTT. Amino acid sequence: CASSQGGLTGNTIYF.

The chain recombines TRBV19 with TRBJ2-1; TRBD2 matches at 9 bases. The CDR3 spans 17 residues. Losses at the gene ends were 5 bases for V and 0 bases for J; bases not matched to a gene: 8. Germline V gene lookup returns CDR1 LNHDA and CDR2 SQIVND (reference sequence). The CDR3 nucleotides are TGTGCCAGTAGTGTGATTAGCGGGGGTAGCTCCTACAATGAGCAGTTCTTC. It yields the protein CASSVISGGSSYNEQFF.

The chain joins TRBV19 to TRBJ2-3; 10 bases align to TRBD1. Trimming removed 1 base from V and 1 base from J; junction bases left unmatched: 2. Germline loops: CDR1 LNHDA, CDR2 SQIVND (reference sequence). This CDR3 spans 16 amino acids. The CDR3 region has the DNA TGTGCCAGTAGTATAGGGACAGGGGGACGCACAGATACGCAGTATTTT. Translated: CASSIGTGGRTDTQYF. The complete variable domain, with remaining parts taken from reference TRBV19 and TRBJ2-3, reads DGGITQSPKYLFRKEGQNVTLSCEQNLNHDAMYWYRQDPGQGLRLIYYSQIVNDFQKGDIAEGYSVSREKKESFPLTVTSAQKNPTAFYLCASSIGTGGRTDTQYFGPGTRLTVL.

The chain carries TRBV28 and TRBJ1-1; D is perhaps TRBD1 (6 bases). Germline loops: CDR1 MDHEN, CDR2 SYDVKM. The V end was cut by 2 bases, the J end by 0 bases, with 13 bases between. This CDR3 region has 16 residues. Here the CDR3 DNA reads TGTGCCAGCAGTTTACTGGCCGGGACAATGAACACTGAAGCTTTCTTT. Translated: CASSLLAGTMNTEAFF.